A selection of T cell receptor beta chains follows, all from one sample in a study of STAT5B mutations in CD4+ large granular lymphocyte leukemia. Sequenced by immunoSEQ multiplex PCR; TCRdb stores in-frame clones only, minus some. The sample has around 50,000 clones, approximately 83% seen once. The sample taken for sequencing was CD4+ T cells from blood buffy coats. These receptors were collected from a human donor in good health. CDR3s include the opening cysteine and the closing phenylalanine or tryptophan. D genes are given only for firm matches. Clone size is given for some rows only: seen once, a few or many times, or a class if the clone is expanded.

j_gene,v_gene,abundance,d_gene,CDR3nt,CDR3aa
TRBJ1-1,TRBV27,NA,NA,TGTGCCAGCAGTTTATCGTCCGCCCCCCCAGCTTTCTTT,CASSLSSAPPAFF
TRBJ1-1,TRBV6-5,NA,NA,TGTGCCAGCAGTTTTATCGGGACGGGAACTGAAGCTTTCTTT,CASSFIGTGTEAFF
TRBJ2-3,TRBV7-3,NA,NA,TGTGCCAGCAGCCCTTGGGGCACAGATACGCAGTATTTT,CASSPWGTDTQYF
TRBJ2-4,TRBV30,NA,NA,TGTGCCTGGAGTCTACAGGACATTCAGTACTTC,CAWSLQDIQYF
TRBJ2-1,TRBV6-4,NA,TRBD2,TGTGCCAGCAGTTCCTCCGGGACTAGCTTATACTCCTACAATGAGCAGTTCTTC,CASSSSGTSLYSYNEQFF
TRBJ1-4,TRBV6-5,NA,TRBD1,TGTGCCAGCAGACAAAGGGACAGGCTTCATGAAAAACTGTTTTTT,CASRQRDRLHEKLFF
TRBJ2-7,TRBV27,NA,TRBD1,TGTGCCAGCAGCCTAATCCGGGACAGGGGCGAGCAGTACTTC,CASSLIRDRGEQYF
TRBJ1-2,TRBV6-1,few,NA,TGTGCCAGCAGTGAAAACGGTAACTATGGCTACACCTTC,CASSENGNYGYTF
TRBJ2-3,TRBV30,NA,TRBD1,TGTGCCTGGAGTATAGGACAGGGGACAGATACGCAGTATTTT,CAWSIGQGTDTQYF
TRBJ1-4,TRBV7-6,NA,NA,TGTGCCAGCAGCTTATTTCTGACAGGCTTCATCGGAACTAATGAAAAACTGTTTTTT,CASSLFLTGFIGTNEKLFF
TRBJ1-1,TRBV11-2,NA,NA,TGTGCCAGCAGCTGGGGTAGGGGGTTAACTGAAGCTTTCTTT,CASSWGRGLTEAFF
TRBJ2-5,TRBV18,NA,NA,TGTGCCAGCTCACCAGACAGGAGGCCGACCCAGTACTTC,CASSPDRRPTQYF
TRBJ1-2,TRBV28,NA,NA,TGTGCCAGCAGTTTAAGGATAAACTATGGCTACACCTTC,CASSLRINYGYTF
TRBJ1-1,TRBV23-1,few,NA,TGCGCCAGCAGTCATTATCGGCCAGGACTCCCTCTGGAGGAGTCCACTGAAGCTTTCTTT,CASSHYRPGLPLEESTEAFF
TRBJ1-1,TRBV1,once,NA,TGCACCAGCAGCCAGGGGGGGGGCACTGAAGCTTTCTTT,CTSSQGGGTEAFF
TRBJ1-2,TRBV5-1,NA,TRBD1,TGCGCCAGCAGCTTGGCGCCGACAGGGGATTACTATGGCTACACCTTC,CASSLAPTGDYYGYTF
TRBJ2-7,TRBV18,NA,TRBD1,TGTGCCAGCTCACCACCGCTGCGACAGGGGTCTCAAGAGCAGTACTTC,CASSPPLRQGSQEQYF
TRBJ2-7,TRBV7-2,NA,NA,TGTGCCAGCAGCATGGCCTACTCCTACGAGCAGTACTTC,CASSMAYSYEQYF
TRBJ2-2,TRBV5-1,NA,TRBD1,TGCGCCAGCAGCGGGGGACAGGAAAGAACCGGGGAGCTGTTTTTT,CASSGGQERTGELFF
TRBJ2-7,TRBV7-9,NA,NA,TGTGCCAGCAGCCCGTACTACGAGCAGTACTTC,CASSPYYEQYF
TRBJ1-1,TRBV18,NA,TRBD1,TGTGCCAGCTCAGATACAGGGGAGGGATACACTGAAGCTTTCTTT,CASSDTGEGYTEAFF
TRBJ1-2,TRBV6-1,NA,TRBD1,TGTGCCAGCAGTGGAGTGGACAGGGGACTGCGCTACACCTTC,CASSGVDRGLRYTF
TRBJ2-1,TRBV10-1,NA,NA,TGCGCCAGCAGTGAGGGCGTCGGGAATGAGCAGTTCTTC,CASSEGVGNEQFF
TRBJ2-1,TRBV11-2,once,TRBD2,TGTGCCAGCAGACACAGCGGGAGCGTTTACAATGAGCAGTTCTTC,CASRHSGSVYNEQFF
TRBJ2-3,TRBV7-9,NA,TRBD1,TGTGCCAGCACCATGAGGACAGGGACAGATACGCAGTATTTT,CASTMRTGTDTQYF
TRBJ2-3,TRBV29-1,NA,TRBD2,TGCAGCGAGGGACTAGCCACAGATACGCAGTATTTT,CSEGLATDTQYF
TRBJ2-5,TRBV5-1,NA,NA,TGCGCCAGCAGCCCAAGCCAAGAGACCCAGTACTTC,CASSPSQETQYF
TRBJ1-4,TRBV6-1,NA,NA,TGTGCCAGCAGTGAACGACGTGAAGGGGGAAAACTGTTTTTT,CASSERREGGKLFF
TRBJ2-5,TRBV1,NA,NA,TGCACCAGCAGCCAAGACCTGGGGGAAGGCCAAGAGACCCAGTACTTC,CTSSQDLGEGQETQYF
TRBJ1-6,TRBV6-8,once,NA,TGTGCCAGCAAGCCGGAGGGGGGTAATCGCCTAAGCTCCTATAATTCACCCCTCCACTTT,CASKPEGGNRLSSYNSPLHF
TRBJ2-3,TRBV6-6,NA,NA,TGTGCCAGCAGTTCAGGGGGCACAGATACGCAGTATTTT,CASSSGGTDTQYF
TRBJ2-1,TRBV5-4,NA,NA,TGTGCCAGCACCATAGGGACAAGGCGGGCAGGGAATGAGCAGTTCTTC,CASTIGTRRAGNEQFF
TRBJ2-7,TRBV5-4,NA,NA,TGTGCCAGCAGCTTGGAGCGGGACGAGCAGTACTTC,CASSLERDEQYF
TRBJ1-2,TRBV11-2,NA,NA,TGTGCCAGCAGCTTAGCCGGGGTTGTTCATGGCTACACCTTC,CASSLAGVVHGYTF
TRBJ2-3,TRBV4-1,NA,NA,TGCGCCAGCAGCCACACGCTTGGCACTCCGGATACGCAGTATTTT,CASSHTLGTPDTQYF
TRBJ1-1,TRBV10-1,few,NA,TGCGCCAGCAGTGCTGGACAGAGTGAAGCTTTCTTT,CASSAGQSEAFF
TRBJ2-7,TRBV14,NA,NA,TGTGCCAGCAGCCGAGCCCGGCAGGAGCAGTACTTC,CASSRARQEQYF
TRBJ2-7,TRBV18,NA,NA,TGTGCCAGCTCACCGGAACAGGGCCCCTACGAGCAGTACTTC,CASSPEQGPYEQYF
TRBJ2-7,TRBV5-1,NA,NA,TGCGCCAGCAGCGTTAGAGGCGACGAGCAGTACTTC,CASSVRGDEQYF
TRBJ1-5,TRBV6-5,NA,NA,TGTGCCAGCAGTTACGGGTATCAGCCCCAGCATTTT,CASSYGYQPQHF
TRBJ1-4,TRBV5-6,NA,NA,TGTGCCAGCAGCTTGGGGAGCACAGGGTCCCGGGAAAAACTGTTTTTT,CASSLGSTGSREKLFF
TRBJ1-1,TRBV28,NA,TRBD1,TGTGCCAGCAGCTCTGACAGGGGCTACGACGAAAACACTGAAGCTTTCTTT,CASSSDRGYDENTEAFF
TRBJ1-2,TRBV29-1,NA,TRBD1,TGCAGCGTTGAAACAGGGGGTGGCTACACCTTC,CSVETGGGYTF
TRBJ2-2,TRBV6-6,few,NA,TGTGCCAGCATCAACCTTCCCGGGGAGCTGTTTTTT,CASINLPGELFF
TRBJ2-7,TRBV20-1,NA,NA,TGCAGTGCTGCCGACAGGTTCGAGCAGTACTTC,CSAADRFEQYF
TRBJ1-1,TRBV10-2,NA,NA,TGCGCCAGCATTGGGTTCAACTTGAACACTGAAGCTTTCTTT,CASIGFNLNTEAFF
TRBJ2-1,TRBV11-2,NA,NA,TGTGCCAGCAGCTCCGTTCGGGGCGGGTACAGCTCCTACAATGAGCAGTTCTTC,CASSSVRGGYSSYNEQFF
TRBJ1-5,TRBV5-6,NA,TRBD1,TGTGCCAGCAGCTTGTCGACGGGCAGGGGGGATCAGCCCCAGCATTTT,CASSLSTGRGDQPQHF
TRBJ2-5,TRBV25-1,NA,NA,TGTGCCAGCAGTGACGTTATGGAGACCCAGTACTTC,CASSDVMETQYF
TRBJ2-2,TRBV7-9,NA,TRBD2,TGTGCCAGCAGCTTGAGCGGGAGGGCTTCTGGGGAGCTGTTTTTT,CASSLSGRASGELFF